This is a list of T cell receptor beta chains from one sample in a study of T cells after yellow fever vaccination. TCRdb re-derived calls from the 5' RACE reads in MiXCR, one entry per CDR3 protein. The sample yields a few hundred thousand distinct CDR3 sequences, 15% to 20% seen once. Material: PBMCs, obtained 15 days after the yellow fever booster vaccination. These receptors came from a man aged 30 to 39 who received the YFV17D yellow fever vaccine. Each CDR3 is given with its conserved first and last residue. The D gene is left open where the match is weak. Size tells how often a clone was seen (once, few, many) or the class of an expanded clone, and some rows leave it out.

V: TRBV20-1; size: NA; length: 13; J: TRBJ2-7; D: NA; DNA: TGCAGTGCTAGACGGACCTACAGGGACGAGCAGTACTTC; CDR3: CSARRTYRDEQYF
V: TRBV19; size: few; length: 14; J: TRBJ2-5; D: NA; DNA: TGTGCCAGCAGCCTCACCGACGGGTGGGAGACCCAGTACTTC; CDR3: CASSLTDGWETQYF
V: TRBV12-3/TRBV12-4; size: few; length: 15; J: TRBJ1-6; D: NA; DNA: TGTGCCAGCAGCCCTCCGGGCTCTTATAATTCACCCCTCCACTTT; CDR3: CASSPPGSYNSPLHF
V: TRBV5-8; size: NA; length: 16; J: TRBJ1-1; D: NA; DNA: TGTGCCAGCAGCCATGGTCAGGGAGGGATGAACACTGAAGCTTTCTTT; CDR3: CASSHGQGGMNTEAFF
V: TRBV20-1; size: NA; length: 12; J: TRBJ2-7; D: NA; DNA: TGCAGTGCCATCTTTTTTACCCACGAGCAGTACTTC; CDR3: CSAIFFTHEQYF
V: TRBV15; size: many; length: 13; J: TRBJ2-6; D: NA; DNA: TGTGCCACCCACACTGCTGGGGCCAACGTCCTGACTTTC; CDR3: CATHTAGANVLTF
V: TRBV20-1; size: few; length: 15; J: TRBJ2-1; D: TRBD2; DNA: TGCAGTGCAAAGAAGACTAGCGGGTCTATTAATGAGCAGTTCTTC; CDR3: CSAKKTSGSINEQFF
V: TRBV3-1; size: few; length: 14; J: TRBJ2-7; D: NA; DNA: TGTGCCAGCAGCCAAGGGTCACCACTGGGCGAGCAGTACTTC; CDR3: CASSQGSPLGEQYF
V: TRBV7-6; size: NA; length: 14; J: TRBJ1-4; D: NA; DNA: TGTGCCAGCAGCCAAATGGCGACTAATGAAAAACTGTTTTTT; CDR3: CASSQMATNEKLFF
V: TRBV7-3; size: few; length: 13; J: TRBJ2-3; D: NA; DNA: TGTGCCAGCAGCTATGCTTACACAGATACGCAGTATTTT; CDR3: CASSYAYTDTQYF
V: TRBV2; size: few; length: 12; J: TRBJ2-7; D: NA; DNA: TGTGCCAGCAGCGAGTACAAGCGCGAGCAGTACTTC; CDR3: CASSEYKREQYF
V: TRBV24-1; size: NA; length: 15; J: TRBJ2-1; D: NA; DNA: TGTGCCACCAGTGATCCCGGGACAAACTACAATGAGCAGTTCTTC; CDR3: CATSDPGTNYNEQFF
V: TRBV4-3; size: NA; length: 15; J: TRBJ2-2; D: NA; DNA: TGCGCCAGCAGCCTGGCTTTTATGAACACCGGGGAGCTGTTTTTT; CDR3: CASSLAFMNTGELFF
V: TRBV29-1; size: few; length: 16; J: TRBJ2-1; D: TRBD1; DNA: TGCAGCGTTTCCCCCCCAAGAGCAGGGGGATGGAATGAGCAGTTCTTC; CDR3: CSVSPPRAGGWNEQFF
V: TRBV10-3; size: NA; length: 15; J: TRBJ1-1; D: TRBD1; DNA: TGTGCCATCCAGGGAACCGGGACAGGGAATACTGAAGCTTTCTTT; CDR3: CAIQGTGTGNTEAFF
V: TRBV15; size: few; length: 16; J: TRBJ2-2; D: NA; DNA: TGTGCCACCAGCAGAGATCCTAGAAAGAACACCGGGGAGCTGTTTTTT; CDR3: CATSRDPRKNTGELFF
V: TRBV5-4; size: NA; length: 14; J: TRBJ2-5; D: TRBD1; DNA: TGTGCCAGCAGCGCAGCCGGGACAGAAGCGACCCAGTACTTC; CDR3: CASSAAGTEATQYF
V: TRBV12-3/TRBV12-4; size: NA; length: 12; J: TRBJ2-5; D: NA; DNA: TGTGCCAGCAGTGGGGCCCAAGAGACCCAGTACTTC; CDR3: CASSGAQETQYF
V: TRBV15; size: once; length: 13; J: TRBJ2-3; D: NA; DNA: TGTGCCACCAGCAGACAACTGACAGATACGCAGTATTTT; CDR3: CATSRQLTDTQYF
V: TRBV7-2; size: NA; length: 12; J: TRBJ2-6; D: NA; DNA: TGTGCCAGCAGCTTAGTCTACGCCGTCCTGACTTTC; CDR3: CASSLVYAVLTF
V: TRBV7-9; size: few; length: 13; J: TRBJ1-1; D: NA; DNA: TGTGCCAGCAGCTCGATGGGGAACACTGAAGCTTTCTTT; CDR3: CASSSMGNTEAFF
V: TRBV6-5; size: NA; length: 11; J: TRBJ2-7; D: NA; DNA: TGTGCCAGCCTTCAAGGAGTCGAGCAGTACTTC; CDR3: CASLQGVEQYF
V: TRBV7-2; size: NA; length: 14; J: TRBJ2-2; D: NA; DNA: TGTGCCAGCAGCTTAAAACAGTTCGTCGGGGAGCTGTTTTTT; CDR3: CASSLKQFVGELFF
V: TRBV7-2; size: few; length: 15; J: TRBJ2-7; D: TRBD1; DNA: TGTGCCAGCAGCTTAGTTGGACAGGGAAGCGTCGAGCAGTACTTC; CDR3: CASSLVGQGSVEQYF
V: TRBV11-2; size: NA; length: 16; J: TRBJ2-1; D: TRBD2; DNA: TGTGCCAGCAGCTTACTCGCGGGAGGGCCGGGTAATGAGCAGTTCTTC; CDR3: CASSLLAGGPGNEQFF
V: TRBV5-6; size: few; length: 15; J: TRBJ1-2; D: TRBD1; DNA: TGTGCCAGCAGCCTTTGGGACAGCCGTTTCTATGAGGTCACCTTC; CDR3: CASSLWDSRFYEVTF
V: TRBV13; size: NA; length: 13; J: TRBJ2-5; D: NA; DNA: TGTGCCAGCAGCTTAGCGGGACCCAAGACCCAGTACTTC; CDR3: CASSLAGPKTQYF
V: TRBV15; size: few; length: 16; J: TRBJ2-1; D: NA; DNA: TGTGCCACCAGCAGAGATTACGAGCGGTCCTACAATGAGCAGTTCTTC; CDR3: CATSRDYERSYNEQFF
V: TRBV6-1; size: NA; length: 15; J: TRBJ2-3; D: TRBD2; DNA: TGTGCCAGCAGCCCAAGACTAGCGCCCACAGATACGCAGTATTTT; CDR3: CASSPRLAPTDTQYF
V: TRBV20-1; size: NA; length: 15; J: TRBJ2-1; D: NA; DNA: TGCAGTGCTAGAGATTCGACTAGGGCGTGGAGTGAGCAGTTCTTC; CDR3: CSARDSTRAWSEQFF
V: TRBV7-3; size: few; length: 14; J: TRBJ2-3; D: NA; DNA: TGTGCCAGCAGATCGGCAGCTAGCACAGATACGCAGTATTTT; CDR3: CASRSAASTDTQYF
V: TRBV6-5; size: NA; length: 12; J: TRBJ2-5; D: NA; DNA: TGTGCCAGCAGTCACGGTAGAGAGACCCAGTACTTC; CDR3: CASSHGRETQYF
V: TRBV20-1; size: NA; length: 15; J: TRBJ1-2; D: NA; DNA: TGCAGTGCTAGAGATCTCCGGGGGGCGGACTATGGCTACACCTTC; CDR3: CSARDLRGADYGYTF
V: TRBV29-1; size: NA; length: 12; J: TRBJ2-5; D: TRBD1; DNA: TGCAGCGTTGAACAGGGGGAAGAGACCCAGTACTTC; CDR3: CSVEQGEETQYF
V: TRBV7-2; size: many; length: 13; J: TRBJ2-7; D: NA; DNA: TGTGCCAGCAGCCTCCCCAGCTCCTACGAGCAGTACTTC; CDR3: CASSLPSSYEQYF
V: TRBV24-1; size: NA; length: 17; J: TRBJ2-2; D: TRBD2; DNA: TGTGCCACCAGTGCGGGGGGGCTGAACGGAAATACCGGGGAGCTGTTTTTT; CDR3: CATSAGGLNGNTGELFF
V: TRBV29-1; size: few; length: 11; J: TRBJ2-5; D: NA; DNA: TGCAGCGTTAAGAAGTTCGAGACCCAGTACTTC; CDR3: CSVKKFETQYF
V: TRBV5-1; size: NA; length: 15; J: TRBJ2-7; D: NA; DNA: TGCGCCAGCAGCCTTGCAGGGGACATATACTACGAGCAGTACTTC; CDR3: CASSLAGDIYYEQYF
V: TRBV7-2; size: NA; length: 14; J: TRBJ1-1; D: NA; DNA: TGTGCCAGCAACTCCGGGGGAGTGGGCACTGAAGCTTTCTTT; CDR3: CASNSGGVGTEAFF
V: TRBV6-2/TRBV6-3; size: NA; length: 16; J: TRBJ2-1; D: TRBD2; DNA: TGTGCCAGCAGTTATTCCAGACTAGCGGCCTCGAATGAGCAGTTCTTC; CDR3: CASSYSRLAASNEQFF
V: TRBV14; size: NA; length: 18; J: TRBJ2-3; D: NA; DNA: TGTGCCAGCAGCCAAACCCTCTCGAGCTCCCGGGGGTCCGATACGCAGTATTTT; CDR3: CASSQTLSSSRGSDTQYF
V: TRBV4-3; size: NA; length: 16; J: TRBJ2-3; D: NA; DNA: TGCGCCAGCAGCCTCCACCGGGATATGTACACAGATACGCAGTATTTT; CDR3: CASSLHRDMYTDTQYF
V: TRBV3-1; size: NA; length: 14; J: TRBJ2-7; D: NA; DNA: TGTGCCAGCAGCCCCACCTTATCGTCCTACGAGCAGTACTTC; CDR3: CASSPTLSSYEQYF
V: TRBV11-2; size: NA; length: 19; J: TRBJ2-7; D: TRBD2; DNA: TGTGCCAGCAGCTTCCTCAGCAAGACTAGCGGGAGGGCCGTTTACGAGCAGTACTTC; CDR3: CASSFLSKTSGRAVYEQYF
V: TRBV20-1; size: NA; length: 14; J: TRBJ2-3; D: TRBD2; DNA: TGCAGTGTAAGCTTGGCGGGAGTCACAGATACGCAGTATTTT; CDR3: CSVSLAGVTDTQYF
V: TRBV6-1; size: NA; length: 15; J: TRBJ2-2; D: TRBD1; DNA: TGTGCCAGCAGGAGACAGGGCCCAAACACCGGGGAGCTGTTTTTT; CDR3: CASRRQGPNTGELFF
V: TRBV20-1; size: few; length: 13; J: TRBJ2-5; D: TRBD2; DNA: TGCAGTGCTCCGACTAGCGCAAAAGAGACCCAGTACTTC; CDR3: CSAPTSAKETQYF
V: TRBV11-2; size: few; length: 16; J: TRBJ2-1; D: TRBD2; DNA: TGTGCCAGCAGCTTAATCGGGACTAGCGGTCACAATGAGCAGTTCTTC; CDR3: CASSLIGTSGHNEQFF
V: TRBV20-1; size: few; length: 13; J: TRBJ2-4; D: TRBD1; DNA: TGCAGTGCTCCGCACCAGGGGGAAACCATTCAGTACTTC; CDR3: CSAPHQGETIQYF
V: TRBV20-1; size: NA; length: 12; J: TRBJ1-5; D: NA; DNA: TGCAGTGCAAAAGACGGTAATCAGCCCCAGCATTTT; CDR3: CSAKDGNQPQHF
V: TRBV2; size: NA; length: 16; J: TRBJ1-2; D: NA; DNA: TGTGCCAGCAGTGAAGGGTTTTGGGGTCAGAACTATGGCTACACCTTC; CDR3: CASSEGFWGQNYGYTF
V: TRBV5-1; size: few; length: 13; J: TRBJ2-7; D: TRBD1; DNA: TGCGCCAGCAGCTGGCAGGGGGCTTACGAGCAGTACTTC; CDR3: CASSWQGAYEQYF
V: TRBV5-1; size: many; length: 15; J: TRBJ2-1; D: NA; DNA: TGCGCCAGCAGCTTGAGACAGGGAGGAGGGCATGAGCAGTTCTTC; CDR3: CASSLRQGGGHEQFF
V: TRBV25-1; size: NA; length: 11; J: TRBJ2-1; D: NA; DNA: TGTGCCAGCAGTGAATCTCAGAGGGAGTTCTTC; CDR3: CASSESQREFF
V: TRBV12-3/TRBV12-4; size: NA; length: 14; J: TRBJ2-7; D: NA; DNA: TGTGCCAGCAGCCACCGGGACATGGGACCCGAGCAGTACTTC; CDR3: CASSHRDMGPEQYF